One T cell receptor (beta chain) is described in this entry. Its antigen specificity is not known. Per-base quality was not reported, and no clone a single base away is much larger than it. V is pared back by 1 base and J by 0 bases, with 10 bases lying between the germline termini. The CDR3 measures 16 amino acids from cysteine to phenylalanine. Kept here is only the CDR3 DNA, which spans 48 bases and is read in frame from base 1. The germline V gene provides CDR1 MGHRA and CDR2 YSYEKL. TCRbeta CDR3 regions were amplified from genomic DNA using the immunoSEQ Assay, a bias-controlled multiplex PCR. Processing in the source paper ran as follows. Within the assay, amplification of reference gene primers was used to estimate how many nucleated cells each sample contained. To quantify the absolute abundance of each unique TCRbeta CDR3 rearrangement, sequence reads were collapsed and filtered. For each sample, productive Simpson clonality was calculated as the square root of Simpson's diversity index across productive rearrangements. TCRdb limited this immuneACCESS table to in-frame rearrangements with V and J called. A share of clones is missing; checked studies link under half to unresolved V genes, and the rest is unexplained. The V and J calls and clone size were taken over from that table, and D and trimming were inferred from the DNA. The sample table shows around 78,000 clones, and more than 85% are seen once. Of the sample, 1% to 1.5% is held by the ten largest clones.

These data belong to a study of blood T cell repertoires in COVID-19 (dated by TCRdb to the early 2020s). With regard to the full study: Collaborator samples came from the United States, Italy and Spain and covered acute and convalescent phases of COVID-19. Deeply sampled blood TCRbeta repertoires from subjects exposed to, actively infected with, or recovered from COVID-19 were included in the dataset. Where available, HLA class I and class II types were obtained from metadata supplied by the sample provider rather than from assay-based typing. The prospective study material was composed of cDNA or gDNA derived from T cells, B-cell-depleted T cells, or PBMCs. Samples were obtained from the ongoing ImmuneRACE study (first 160 participants) and from approximately 1,200 subjects provided by 6 global collaborators. Sample metadata almost always included a de-identified subject ID, COVID-19 status, age in years and sex. The repertoires were released in a freely available public database meant as a resource for research on the immune response to SARS-CoV-2. Study-level results and caveats: How much clinical and demographic metadata was included differed by source and by participant, and the metadata was provided uncurated.

Participants in the prospective study were enrolled through a virtual design, were aged about 18 to 90 years, and lived in fewer than 30 United States geographic areas. To assign participants to cohorts, the prospective study relied on clinical history that participants themselves reported in a screening survey and a study questionnaire. Each participant in the prospective study had whole blood, serum and a nasopharyngeal or oropharyngeal swab collected by mobile phlebotomists. Participants in the prospective study had the option to provide additional blood draws and questionnaires over a roughly 2-month period. Prospective study blood samples were shipped either frozen or at room temperature before DNA extraction.

This receptor was identified in a woman aged 45-60 years with acute COVID-19. The sequenced sample consisted of PBMCs or T cells enriched from blood (not recorded which). This receptor chain uses TRBV4-1 and TRBJ2-4; the D gene lacks a confident call. This receptor has the CDR3 CASSQVSLLAKNIQYF. The DNA is as follows: TGCGCCAGCAGCCAAGTTTCCCTACTAGCCAAAAACATTCAGTACTTC.